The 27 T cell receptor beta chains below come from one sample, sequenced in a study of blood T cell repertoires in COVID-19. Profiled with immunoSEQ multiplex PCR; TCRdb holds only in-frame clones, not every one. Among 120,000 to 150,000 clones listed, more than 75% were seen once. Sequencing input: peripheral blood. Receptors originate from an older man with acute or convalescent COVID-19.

CDR3 DNA: TGTGCCAGCAGTTTACCAGGGGAGACTAATGAAAAACTGTTTTTT. As protein: CASSLPGETNEKLFF. The chain links TRBV28 to TRBJ1-4; tentative D call: TRBD1 (6 bases). The V end was cut by 2 bases, the J end by 2 bases, with 9 bases between. The CDR3 runs to 15 residues. In germline, CDR1 is MDHEN, CDR2 SYDVKM.

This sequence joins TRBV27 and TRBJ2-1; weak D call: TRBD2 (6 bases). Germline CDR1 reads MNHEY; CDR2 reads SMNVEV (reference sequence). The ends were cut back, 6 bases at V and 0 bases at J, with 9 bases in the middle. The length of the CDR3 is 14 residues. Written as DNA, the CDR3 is TGTGCCAGCAGGGGACTCGCCTCCTACAATGAGCAGTTCTTC. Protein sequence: CASRGLASYNEQFF.

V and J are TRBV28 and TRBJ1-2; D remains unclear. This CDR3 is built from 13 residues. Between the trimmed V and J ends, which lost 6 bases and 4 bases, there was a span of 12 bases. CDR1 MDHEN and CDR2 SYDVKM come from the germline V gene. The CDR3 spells CASSLQDFYGYTF. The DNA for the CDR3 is TGTGCCAGCAGCCTCCAAGACTTCTATGGCTACACCTTC.

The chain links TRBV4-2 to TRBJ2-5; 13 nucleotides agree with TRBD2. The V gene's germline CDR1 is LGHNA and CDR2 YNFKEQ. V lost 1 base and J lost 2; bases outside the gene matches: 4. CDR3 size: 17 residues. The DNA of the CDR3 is TGTGCCAGCAGCCAAGTAACTAGCGGGAGGGCACAAGAGACCCAGTACTTC. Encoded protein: CASSQVTSGRAQETQYF.

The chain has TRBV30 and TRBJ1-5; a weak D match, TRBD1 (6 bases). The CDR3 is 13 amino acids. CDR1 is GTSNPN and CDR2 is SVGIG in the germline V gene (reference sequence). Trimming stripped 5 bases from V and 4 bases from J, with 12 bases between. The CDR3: CAWGRQGNQPQHF. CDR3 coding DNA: TGTGCCTGGGGGCGGCAGGGGAATCAGCCCCAGCATTTT.

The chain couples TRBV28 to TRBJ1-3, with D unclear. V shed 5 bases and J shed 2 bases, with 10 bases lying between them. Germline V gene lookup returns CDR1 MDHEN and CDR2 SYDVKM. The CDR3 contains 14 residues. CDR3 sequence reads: CASSPPGTGNTIYF. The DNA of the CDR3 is TGTGCCAGCAGTCCCCCGGGGACTGGAAACACCATATATTTT.

Written as DNA, the CDR3 is TGCGCCAGCACAGAAACCTCTGGGGCCAACGTCCTGACTTTC. Translation: CASTETSGANVLTF. This sequence joins TRBV5-1 and TRBJ2-6, with D unclear. V dropped 6 bases and J dropped 0 bases, with 7 bases sitting between them. The CDR3 covers 14 residues. In germline, CDR1 is SGHRS, CDR2 YFSETQ.

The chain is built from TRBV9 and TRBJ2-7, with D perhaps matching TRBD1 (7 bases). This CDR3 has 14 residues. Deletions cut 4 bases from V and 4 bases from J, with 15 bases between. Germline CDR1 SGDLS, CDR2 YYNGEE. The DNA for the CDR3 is TGTGCCAGCAGCCTCGGCAGGGGGGCATACGAGCAGTACTTC. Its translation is CASSLGRGAYEQYF.

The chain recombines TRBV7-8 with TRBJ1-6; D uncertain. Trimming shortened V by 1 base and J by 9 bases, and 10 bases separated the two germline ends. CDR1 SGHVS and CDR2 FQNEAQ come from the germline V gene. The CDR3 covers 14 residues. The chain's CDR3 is CASSLGQRGSPLHF. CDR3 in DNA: TGTGCCAGCAGCTTAGGGCAGCGGGGTTCACCCCTCCACTTT.

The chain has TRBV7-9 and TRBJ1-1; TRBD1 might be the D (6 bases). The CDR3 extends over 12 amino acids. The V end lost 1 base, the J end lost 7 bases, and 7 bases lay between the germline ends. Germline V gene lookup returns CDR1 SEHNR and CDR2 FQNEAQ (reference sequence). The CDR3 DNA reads TGTGCCAGCAGCTTAGAGGACAGTGAAGCTTTCTTT. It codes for CASSLEDSEAFF.

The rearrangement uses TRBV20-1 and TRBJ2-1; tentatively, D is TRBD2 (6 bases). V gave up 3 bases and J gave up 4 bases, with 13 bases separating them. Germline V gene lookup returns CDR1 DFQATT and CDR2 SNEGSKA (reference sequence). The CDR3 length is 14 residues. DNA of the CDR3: TGCAGTGCTAGTAGGCTAGCGAGATACAATGAGCAGTTCTTC. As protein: CSASRLARYNEQFF.

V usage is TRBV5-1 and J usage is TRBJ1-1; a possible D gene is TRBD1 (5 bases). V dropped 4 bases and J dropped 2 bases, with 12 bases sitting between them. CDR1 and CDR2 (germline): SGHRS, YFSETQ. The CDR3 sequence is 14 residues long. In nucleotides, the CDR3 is TGCGCCAGCAGCCTGGAGACAGTTAACACTGAAGCTTTCTTT. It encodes CASSLETVNTEAFF.

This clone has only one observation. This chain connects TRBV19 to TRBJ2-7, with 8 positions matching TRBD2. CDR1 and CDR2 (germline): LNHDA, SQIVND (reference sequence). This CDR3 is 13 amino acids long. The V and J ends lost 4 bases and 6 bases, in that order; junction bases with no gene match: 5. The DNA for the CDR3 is TGTGCCAGTAGTACCGGGAGGGCAGGCGAGCAGTACTTC. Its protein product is CASSTGRAGEQYF.

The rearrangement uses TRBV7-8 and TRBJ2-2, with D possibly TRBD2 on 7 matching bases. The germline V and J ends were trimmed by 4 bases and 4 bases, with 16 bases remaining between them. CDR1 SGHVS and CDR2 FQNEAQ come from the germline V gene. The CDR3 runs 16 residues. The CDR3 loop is CASSYDGGLSTGELFF. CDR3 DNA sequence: TGTGCCAGCAGCTACGACGGGGGGCTGAGCACCGGGGAGCTGTTTTTT.

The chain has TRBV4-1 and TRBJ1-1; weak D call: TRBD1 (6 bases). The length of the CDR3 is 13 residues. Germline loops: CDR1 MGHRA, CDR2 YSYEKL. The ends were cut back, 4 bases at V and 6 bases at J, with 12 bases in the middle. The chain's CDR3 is CASSPGGWPEAFF. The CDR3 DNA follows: TGCGCCAGCAGCCCTGGGGGCTGGCCTGAAGCTTTCTTT.

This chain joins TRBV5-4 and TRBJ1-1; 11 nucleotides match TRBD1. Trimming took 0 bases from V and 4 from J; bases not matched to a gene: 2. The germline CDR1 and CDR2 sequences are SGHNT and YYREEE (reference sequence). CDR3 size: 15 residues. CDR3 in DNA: TGTGCCAGCAGCTTGGGGGGACAGGGGGTCACTGAAGCTTTCTTT. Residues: CASSLGGQGVTEAFF.

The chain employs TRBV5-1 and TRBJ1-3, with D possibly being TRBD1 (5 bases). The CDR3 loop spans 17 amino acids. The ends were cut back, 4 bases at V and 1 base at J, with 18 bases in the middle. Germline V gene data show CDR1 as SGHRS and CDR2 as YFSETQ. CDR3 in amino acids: CASSTASQGGSGNTIYF. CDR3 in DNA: TGCGCCAGCAGCACCGCCTCGCAGGGAGGGTCTGGAAACACCATATATTTT.

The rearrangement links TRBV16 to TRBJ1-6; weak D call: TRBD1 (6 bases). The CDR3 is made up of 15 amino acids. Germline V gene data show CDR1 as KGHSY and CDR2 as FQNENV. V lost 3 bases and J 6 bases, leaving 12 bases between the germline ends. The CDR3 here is CASSQSGTPNSPLHF. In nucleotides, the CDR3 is TGTGCCAGCAGCCAGTCAGGGACACCTAATTCACCCCTCCACTTT.

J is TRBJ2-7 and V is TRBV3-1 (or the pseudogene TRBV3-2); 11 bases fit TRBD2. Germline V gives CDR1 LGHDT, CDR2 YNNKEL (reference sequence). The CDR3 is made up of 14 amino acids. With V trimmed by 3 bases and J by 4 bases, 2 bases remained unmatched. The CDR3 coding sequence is TGTGCCAGCAGCCAGACTAGCGGGGTATACGAGCAGTACTTC. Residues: CASSQTSGVYEQYF.

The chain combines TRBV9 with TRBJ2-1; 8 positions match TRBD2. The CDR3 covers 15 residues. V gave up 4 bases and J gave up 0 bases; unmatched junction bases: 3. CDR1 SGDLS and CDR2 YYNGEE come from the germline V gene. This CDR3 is CASSFSGSSYNEQFF. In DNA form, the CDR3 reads TGTGCCAGCAGCTTCAGCGGGAGCTCCTACAATGAGCAGTTCTTC.

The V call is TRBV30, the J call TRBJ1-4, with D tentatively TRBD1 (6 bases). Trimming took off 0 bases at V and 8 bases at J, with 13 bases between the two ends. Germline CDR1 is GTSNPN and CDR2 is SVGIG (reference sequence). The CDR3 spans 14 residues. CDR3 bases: TGTGCCTGGAGTGTACGGGGGGCTCTAGAAAAACTGTTTTTT. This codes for CAWSVRGALEKLFF.

CDR3 DNA sequence: TGTGCCAGTAGTTCCCAGGGGGGATCCTACAATGAGCAGTTCTTC. It specifies CASSSQGGSYNEQFF. The chain uses TRBV19 and TRBJ2-1, with D possibly being TRBD1 (7 bases). From germline, CDR1 is LNHDA and CDR2 SQIVND (reference sequence). Trimming cost V 5 bases and J 1 base, with 12 bases left between them. The CDR3 is 15 residues long.

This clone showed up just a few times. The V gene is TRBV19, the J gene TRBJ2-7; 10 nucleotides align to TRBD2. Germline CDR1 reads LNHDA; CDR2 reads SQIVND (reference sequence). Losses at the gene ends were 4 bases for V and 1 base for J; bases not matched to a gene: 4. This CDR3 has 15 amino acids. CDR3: CASSTPGLASYEQYF. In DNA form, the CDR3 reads TGTGCCAGTAGTACCCCGGGACTAGCGTCCTACGAGCAGTACTTC.

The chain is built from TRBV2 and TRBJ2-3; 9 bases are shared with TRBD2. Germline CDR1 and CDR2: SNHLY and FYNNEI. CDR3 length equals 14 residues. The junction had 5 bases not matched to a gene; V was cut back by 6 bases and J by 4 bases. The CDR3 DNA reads TGTGCCAGCAGGATTAGCGGGGGTTCAGATACGCAGTATTTT. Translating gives CASRISGGSDTQYF.

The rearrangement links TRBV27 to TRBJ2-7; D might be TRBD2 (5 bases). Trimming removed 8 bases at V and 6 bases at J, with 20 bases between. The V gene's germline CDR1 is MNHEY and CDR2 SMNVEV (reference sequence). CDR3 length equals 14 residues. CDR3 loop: CASSAGLLPGEQYF. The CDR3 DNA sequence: TGTGCCAGCTCCGCGGGCCTACTGCCGGGCGAGCAGTACTTC.

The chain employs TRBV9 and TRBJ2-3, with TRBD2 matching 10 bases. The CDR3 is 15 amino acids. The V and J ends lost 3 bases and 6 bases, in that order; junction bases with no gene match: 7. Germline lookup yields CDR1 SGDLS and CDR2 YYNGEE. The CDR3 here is CASSAGTSAVDTQYF. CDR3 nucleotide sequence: TGTGCCAGCAGCGCAGGGACTAGCGCTGTGGATACGCAGTATTTT. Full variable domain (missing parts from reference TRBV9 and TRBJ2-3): DSGVTQTPKHLITATGQRVTLRCSPRSGDLSVYWYQQSLDQGLQFLIQYYNGEERAKGNILERFSAQQFPDLHSELNLSSLELGDSALYFCASSAGTSAVDTQYFGPGTRLTVL.

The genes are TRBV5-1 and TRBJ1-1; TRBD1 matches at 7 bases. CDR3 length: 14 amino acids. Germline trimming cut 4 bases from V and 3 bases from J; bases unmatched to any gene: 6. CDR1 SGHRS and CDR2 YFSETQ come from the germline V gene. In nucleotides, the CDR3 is TGCGCCAGCAGCGCAATAGGACAGGACACTGAAGCTTTCTTT. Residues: CASSAIGQDTEAFF.